The 16 T cell receptor beta chains given below trace back to one sample, sequenced in a study of T cells in Graves' hyperthyroidism and ophthalmopathy (dated by TCRdb to the late 2010s). The library was built by means of multiplex PCR. Sequencing used an Illumina HiSeq 2000. Amplification of TCR beta CDR3 regions was carried out from RNA transcripts. For the first round of RT-PCR on the TCR CDR3, the HTBI primer set was used together with the Qiagen OneStep RT-PCR kit. Using fastp at Q25 and MiXCR, TCRdb reprocessed the public reads and kept productive beta chains. All rows with the same CDR3 protein become a single entry with the most common DNA and genes. A total of over 650,000 distinct CDR3 sequences appear in this sample, approximately 42% of them only once. The ten largest clones capture 7% to 7.5% of the sample. Sequencing was done on a sample of peripheral blood or thyroid tissue (not recorded which). The source is an adult man with Graves' disease, either hyperthyroidism or ophthalmopathy (not recorded which).

Comments on this clonotype: A junction end diverges from the germline sequence, so it may reflect a read error. The chain links TRBV6-2 or TRBV6-3 to TRBJ2-6; TRBD1 is a possible D gene (6 bases). Germline V gene data show CDR1 as MNHEY and CDR2 as SVGEGT. The CDR3 totals 15 residues. In DNA form, the CDR3 reads TGTGCCAGCAGCTACTCCGGGACAGGGGCCAACGTCCTGACTTTC. Its translation is CASSYSGTGANVLTF.

Notes on this clonotype: It is likely a read error, because the conserved phenylalanine at the end of the CDR3 is missing. The rearrangement links TRBV25-1 to TRBJ2-7, with 13 nucleotides matching TRBD2. Germline V gene sequence: CDR1 MGHDK, CDR2 SYGVNS. Germline trimming cut 6 bases from V and 7 bases from J; bases unmatched to any gene: 12. The CDR3 is 16 amino acids. The CDR3 sequence: CASSWTGLAGTGEQYL. The CDR3 nucleotides are TGTGCCAGCAGCTGGACGGGACTAGCGGGAACTGGAGAGCAGTACCTC.

This clonotype was detected only a few times. V usage is TRBV20-1 and J usage is TRBJ1-1; D might be TRBD1 (5 bases). V lost 5 bases to trimming and J lost 11 bases, with 18 bases between them. CDR1 is DFQATT, CDR2 SNEGSKA, per germline (reference sequence). This CDR3 is 12 amino acids long. The CDR3 reads CSAVWDDGWAFF. The CDR3 bases are TGCAGTGCTGTATGGGACGACGGTTGGGCTTTCTTT.

A note on this clonotype: Germline is not matched at one junction end, which may reflect a read error. The rearrangement joins TRBV12-3 or TRBV12-4 to TRBJ2-7, with 9 bases lining up with TRBD2. The CDR3 contains 13 residues. CDR3 sequence: CASSVAGAYEQYF. CDR3 nucleotide sequence: TGTGCCAGCAGTGTAGCGGGAGCCTACGAGCAGTACTTC.

The chain carries TRBV5-1 and TRBJ2-2; D is undetermined. CDR1 and CDR2 from the germline V gene are SGHRS and YFSETQ. The CDR3 runs to 15 residues. V lost 0 bases to trimming and J lost 2 bases, with 8 bases between them. The CDR3 bases are TGCGCCAGCAGCTTGGGCGCGAAAAACACCGGGGAGCTGTTTTTT. Amino acid sequence: CASSLGAKNTGELFF.

This clonotype appeared a few times. This chain connects TRBV20-1 to TRBJ2-5; TRBD2 might be the D (6 bases). In germline, CDR1 is DFQATT, CDR2 SNEGSKA (reference sequence). This CDR3 spans 12 amino acids. V was trimmed by 5 bases and J by 3 bases, leaving 10 bases between them. DNA for the CDR3: TGCAGTGCTGGGACTTTAGAAGAGACCCAGTACTTC. Translating it yields CSAGTLEETQYF.

This chain connects TRBV12-3 or TRBV12-4 to TRBJ2-6, with 9 positions matching TRBD2. With 6 bases clipped from V and 2 bases from J, the junction kept 2 bases outside the gene matches. The CDR3 has 15 amino acids. The CDR3, as DNA: TGTGCCAGCAGGGCGGGGGGGACTGGGGCCAACGTCCTGACTTTC. It is translated as CASRAGGTGANVLTF.

In the case of this clonotype: The junction shows a germline mismatch at one end, possibly a read error. This chain connects TRBV6-4 to TRBJ2-7, with 8 bases matching TRBD1. CDR3 length equals 15 residues. The germline gives CDR1 MRHNA, CDR2 SNTAGT. The DNA for the CDR3 is TGTGCCAGCAGAGACTTCGGGACAGGACCCTACGAGCAGTACTTC. It codes for CASRDFGTGPYEQYF.

This clonotype was seen a handful of times. CDR3 residues: CASSPYNRVETQYF. DNA for the CDR3: TGTGCCAGCAGCCCCTATAACAGGGTGGAGACCCAGTACTTC. The chain uses TRBV11-1 and TRBJ2-5, with D possibly TRBD1 on 6 matching bases. Germline V gives CDR1 SGHAT, CDR2 FQDESV (reference sequence). This CDR3 contains 14 residues. V was pared by 5 bases and J by 5 bases, with 15 bases between.

Worth noting for this clonotype: A read error may be the cause here, since a much bigger clone is one base away. This sequence joins TRBV10-3 and TRBJ2-5, with 10 positions matching TRBD2. From germline, CDR1 is ENHRY and CDR2 SYGVKD. The CDR3 spans 16 residues. In DNA form, the CDR3 reads TGTGCCATCAGTGGATTACAAGCGGGAGGGAAAGAGGCCCAGTACTTC. This sequence encodes CAISGLQAGGKEAQYF.

This clonotype was seen only once. V and J are TRBV5-5 and TRBJ2-7, with 12 bases identical to TRBD1. This CDR3 contains 16 residues. V dropped 4 bases and J dropped 3; count of bases not matched to a gene: 8. CDR1 and CDR2 from the germline V gene are SGHKS and YYEKEE (reference sequence). The CDR3: CASSDNRDRGHYEQYF. In nucleotides, the CDR3 is TGTGCCAGCAGCGACAATAGGGACAGGGGGCACTACGAGCAGTACTTC. The full variable domain, its missing parts supplied by reference TRBV5-5 and TRBJ2-7, is DAGVTQSPTHLIKTRGQQVTLRCSPISGHKSVSWYQQVLGQGPQFIFQYYEKEERGRGNFPDRFSARQFPNYSSELNVNALLLGDSALYLCASSDNRDRGHYEQYFGPGTRLTVT.

The rearrangement links TRBV7-9 to TRBJ1-4, with 9 bases matching TRBD1. The V and J ends lost 4 bases and 8 bases, in that order; junction bases with no gene match: 29. From germline, CDR1 is SEHNR and CDR2 FQNEAQ (reference sequence). The CDR3 is made up of 22 amino acids. The CDR3 coding sequence is TGTGCCAGCAGCTCGCCCTGCAGCCTACTCCGTCCTCGGGACAGGGACGACGAAAAACTGTTTTTT. This gives the protein CASSSPCSLLRPRDRDDEKLFF.

This clonotype was detected only a few times. The rearrangement uses TRBV7-6 and TRBJ2-5; D might be TRBD1 (6 bases). Germline CDR1 and CDR2: SGHVS and FNYEAQ. V dropped 3 bases and J dropped 6 bases, with 14 bases sitting between them. The CDR3 has 14 residues. CDR3 in amino acids: CASSLAGTWKTQYF. CDR3 in DNA: TGTGCCAGCAGCTTGGCCGGGACATGGAAGACCCAGTACTTC.

To note about this clonotype: Being one base from a much bigger clone, this may be a read error. V and J are TRBV20-1 and TRBJ2-5; the D gene is possibly TRBD2 (6 bases). CDR1 DFQATT and CDR2 SNEGSKA come from the germline V gene (reference sequence). This CDR3 has 13 residues. V was shortened by 7 bases and J by 4 bases, with 16 bases between the two germline ends. DNA for the CDR3: TGCAGTGGCGACCTGGGACTTCGAGAGACCCAGTACTTC. Encoded protein: CSGDLGLRETQYF.

This clonotype was detected once. The chain uses TRBV24-1 and TRBJ1-3, with D unclear. The CDR3 loop spans 13 amino acids. Germline values: CDR1 KGHDR, CDR2 SFDVKD. The V gene lost 11 bases and the J gene lost 4 bases, with 14 bases spanning the gap. CDR3 in amino acids: CASSQGIGNTIYF. CDR3 coding DNA: TGTGCCAGCAGCCAAGGTATAGGAAACACCATATATTTT.

The gene calls are TRBV10-3 and TRBJ1-1; D ambiguous. There are 15 residues in the CDR3. Germline V gene data show CDR1 as ENHRY and CDR2 as SYGVKD. V dropped 4 bases and J dropped 1 base, with 13 bases sitting between them. The CDR3, as DNA: TGTGCCATCAGTGTGTCAGGCAACACGAACACTGAAGCTTTCTTT. Protein sequence: CAISVSGNTNTEAFF.